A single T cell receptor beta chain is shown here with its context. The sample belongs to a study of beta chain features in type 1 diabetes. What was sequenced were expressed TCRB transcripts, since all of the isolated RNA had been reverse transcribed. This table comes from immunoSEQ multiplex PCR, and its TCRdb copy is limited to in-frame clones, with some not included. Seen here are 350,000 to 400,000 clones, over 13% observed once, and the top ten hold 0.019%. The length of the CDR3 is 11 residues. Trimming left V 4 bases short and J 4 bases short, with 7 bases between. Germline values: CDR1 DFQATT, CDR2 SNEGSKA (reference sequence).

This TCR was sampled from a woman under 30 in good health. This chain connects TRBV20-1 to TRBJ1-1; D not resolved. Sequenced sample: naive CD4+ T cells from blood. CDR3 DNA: TGCAGTGCTACCGGGATCACTGAAGCTTTCTTT. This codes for CSATGITEAFF.